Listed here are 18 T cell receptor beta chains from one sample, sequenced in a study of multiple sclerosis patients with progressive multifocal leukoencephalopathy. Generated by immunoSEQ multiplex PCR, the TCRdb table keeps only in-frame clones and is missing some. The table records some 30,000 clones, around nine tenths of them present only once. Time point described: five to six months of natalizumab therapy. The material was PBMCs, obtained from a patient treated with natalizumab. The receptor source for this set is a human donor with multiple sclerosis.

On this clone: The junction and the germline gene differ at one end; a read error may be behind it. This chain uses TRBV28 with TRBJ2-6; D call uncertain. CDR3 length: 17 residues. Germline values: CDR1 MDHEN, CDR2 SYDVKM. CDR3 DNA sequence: TGTGCCAGCAGTTGGGCACGTCGGCCGGATAGGGCCAACGTCCTGGCTTTC. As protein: CASSWARRPDRANVLAF.

The chain's CDR3 is CASSSGWDEQFF. The DNA of the CDR3 is TGTGCCAGCAGCTCGGGGTGGGATGAGCAGTTCTTC. This chain connects TRBV7-9 to TRBJ2-1; TRBD2 is a possible D gene (5 bases). With 4 bases removed from V and 8 bases from J, the gap between germline ends came to 9 bases. Germline V gene data show CDR1 as SEHNR and CDR2 as FQNEAQ (reference sequence). CDR3 length: 12 residues. Full variable domain (remainder filled in from reference TRBV7-9 and TRBJ2-1): DTGVSQNPRHKITKRGQNVTFRCDPISEHNRLYWYRQTLGQGPEFLTYFQNEAQLEKSRLLSDRFSAERPKGSFSTLEIQRTEQGDSAMYLCASSSGWDEQFFGPGTRLTVL.

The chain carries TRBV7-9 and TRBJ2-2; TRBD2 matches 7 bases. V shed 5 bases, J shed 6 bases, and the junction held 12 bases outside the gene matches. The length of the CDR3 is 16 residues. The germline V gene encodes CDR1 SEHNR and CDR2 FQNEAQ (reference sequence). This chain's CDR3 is CASSLPGGRMAGELFF. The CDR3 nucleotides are TGTGCCAGCAGCCTCCCGGGCGGGAGAATGGCCGGGGAGCTGTTTTTT.

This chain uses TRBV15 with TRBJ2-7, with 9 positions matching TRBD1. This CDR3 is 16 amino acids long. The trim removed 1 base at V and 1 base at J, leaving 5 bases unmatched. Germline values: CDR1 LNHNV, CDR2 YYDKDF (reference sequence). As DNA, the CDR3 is TGTGCCACCAGCAGAGGGGGGGACAGGGCGTCCTACGAGCAGTACTTC. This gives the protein CATSRGGDRASYEQYF. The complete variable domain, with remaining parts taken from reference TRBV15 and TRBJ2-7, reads DAMVIQNPRYQVTQFGKPVTLSCSQTLNHNVMYWYQQKSSQAPKLLFHYYDKDFNNEADTPDNFQSRRPNTSFCFLDIRSPGLGDTAMYLCATSRGGDRASYEQYFGPGTRLTVT.

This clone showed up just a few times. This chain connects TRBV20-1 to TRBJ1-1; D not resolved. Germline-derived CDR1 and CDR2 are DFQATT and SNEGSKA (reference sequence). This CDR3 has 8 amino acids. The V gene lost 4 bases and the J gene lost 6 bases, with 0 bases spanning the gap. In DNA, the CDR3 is TGCAGTGCTACTGAAGCTTTCTTT. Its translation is CSATEAFF.

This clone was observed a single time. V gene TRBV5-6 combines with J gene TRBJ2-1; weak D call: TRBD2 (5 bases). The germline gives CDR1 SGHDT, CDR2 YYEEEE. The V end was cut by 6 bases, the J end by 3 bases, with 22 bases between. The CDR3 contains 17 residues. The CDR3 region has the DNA TGTGCCAGCACCCACCCCCGGCGAGAGGGAAGCTACAATGAGCAGTTCTTC. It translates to CASTHPRREGSYNEQFF. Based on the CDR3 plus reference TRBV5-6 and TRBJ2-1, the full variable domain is DAGVTQSPTHLIKTRGQQVTLRCSPKSGHDTVSWYQQALGQGPQFIFQYYEEEERQRGNFPDRFSGHQFPNYSSELNVNALLLGDSALYLCASTHPRREGSYNEQFFGPGTRLTVL.

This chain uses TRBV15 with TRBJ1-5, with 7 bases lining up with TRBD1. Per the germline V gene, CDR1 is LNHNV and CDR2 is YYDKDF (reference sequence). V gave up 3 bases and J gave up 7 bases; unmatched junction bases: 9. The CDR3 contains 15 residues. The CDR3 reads CATSRHTGVAQPQHF. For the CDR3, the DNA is TGTGCCACCAGCAGGCACACAGGGGTGGCACAGCCCCAGCATTTT. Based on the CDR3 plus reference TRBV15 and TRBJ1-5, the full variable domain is DAMVIQNPRYQVTQFGKPVTLSCSQTLNHNVMYWYQQKSSQAPKLLFHYYDKDFNNEADTPDNFQSRRPNTSFCFLDIRSPGLGDTAMYLCATSRHTGVAQPQHFGDGTRLSIL.

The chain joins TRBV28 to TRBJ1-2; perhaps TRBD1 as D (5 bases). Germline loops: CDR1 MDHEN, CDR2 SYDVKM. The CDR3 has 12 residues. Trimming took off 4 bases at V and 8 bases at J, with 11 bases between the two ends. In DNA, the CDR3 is TGTGCCAGCAGTTCCGGGGCCGGAGGCTACACCTTC. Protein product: CASSSGAGGYTF.

CDR3 DNA: TGTGCCAGCAGCGCGCCGGGACGGGCCTACGAGCAGTACTTC. Translated, it gives CASSAPGRAYEQYF. The chain joins TRBV11-2 to TRBJ2-7, with D perhaps being TRBD1 or TRBD2 (5 bases each). Trimming took 5 bases from V and 2 from J, leaving 13 bases between them. This CDR3 is 14 amino acids long. The germline gives CDR1 SGHAT, CDR2 FQNNGV.

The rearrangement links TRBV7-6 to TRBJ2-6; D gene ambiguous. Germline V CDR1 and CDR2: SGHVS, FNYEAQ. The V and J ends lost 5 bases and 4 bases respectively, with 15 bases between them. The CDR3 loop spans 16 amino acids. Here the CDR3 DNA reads TGTGCCAGCAGCCAGCTGTTTGGCCAAGGGGCCAACGTCCTGACTTTC. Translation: CASSQLFGQGANVLTF.

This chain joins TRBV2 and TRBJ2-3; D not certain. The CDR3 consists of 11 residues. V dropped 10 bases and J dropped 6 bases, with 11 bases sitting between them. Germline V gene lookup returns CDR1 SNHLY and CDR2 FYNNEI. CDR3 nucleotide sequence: TGTGCCAATAAACTCGGGGATACGCAGTATTTT. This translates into CANKLGDTQYF.

CDR3 sequence (DNA): TGTGCCAGCAGCTCCTCCGGGGGGTCACCCTACAATGAGCAGTTCTTC. As protein: CASSSSGGSPYNEQFF. The J gene is TRBJ2-1, the V gene TRBV5-4, with TRBD2 matching over 7 bases. Germline CDR1 is SGHNT and CDR2 is YYREEE (reference sequence). V lost 3 bases and J lost 2; bases outside the gene matches: 8. The CDR3 has 16 residues.

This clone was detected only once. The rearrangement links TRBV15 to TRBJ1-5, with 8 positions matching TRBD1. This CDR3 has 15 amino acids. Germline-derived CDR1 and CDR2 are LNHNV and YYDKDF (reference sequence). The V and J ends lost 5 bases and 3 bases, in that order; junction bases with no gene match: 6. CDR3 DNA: TGTGCCACCAGCCCCCGGGACAGGATCAATCAGCCCCAGCATTTT. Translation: CATSPRDRINQPQHF.

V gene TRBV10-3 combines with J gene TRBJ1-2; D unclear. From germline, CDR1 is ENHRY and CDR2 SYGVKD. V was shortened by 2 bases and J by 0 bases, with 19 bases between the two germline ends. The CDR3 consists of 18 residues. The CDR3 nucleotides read TGTGCCATCAGTGAGGATGGTGGCAGTAAGTCGACTAACTATGGCTACACCTTC. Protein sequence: CAISEDGGSKSTNYGYTF.

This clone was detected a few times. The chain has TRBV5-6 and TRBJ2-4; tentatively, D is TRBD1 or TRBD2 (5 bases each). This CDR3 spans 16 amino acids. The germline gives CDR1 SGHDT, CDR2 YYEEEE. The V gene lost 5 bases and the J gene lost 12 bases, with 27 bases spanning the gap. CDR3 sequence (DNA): TGTGCCAGCAGACTCCACTCCGGGACCCGAGTAGGGAGTCAGTACTTC. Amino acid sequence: CASRLHSGTRVGSQYF.

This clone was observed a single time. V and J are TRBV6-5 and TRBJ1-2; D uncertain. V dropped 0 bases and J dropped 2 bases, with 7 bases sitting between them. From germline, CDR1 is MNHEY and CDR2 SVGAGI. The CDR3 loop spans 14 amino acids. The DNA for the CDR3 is TGTGCCAGCAGTTACTCTGGCCTAAACTATGGCTACACCTTC. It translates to CASSYSGLNYGYTF.

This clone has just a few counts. The CDR3 sequence is CASSWASGRAGNEQFF. In nucleotides, the CDR3 is TGTGCCAGCTCGTGGGCTAGCGGGAGGGCGGGCAATGAGCAGTTCTTC. The chain employs TRBV7-2 and TRBJ2-1; 12 bases map to TRBD2. This CDR3 comprises 16 residues. From germline, CDR1 is SGHTA and CDR2 FQGNSA. V was pared by 8 bases and J by 6 bases, with 11 bases of the junction left unmatched.

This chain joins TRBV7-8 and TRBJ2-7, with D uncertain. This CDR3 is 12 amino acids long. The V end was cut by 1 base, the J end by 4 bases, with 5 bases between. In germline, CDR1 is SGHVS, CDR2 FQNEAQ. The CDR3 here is CASSLDAYEQYF. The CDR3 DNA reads TGTGCCAGCAGCTTAGACGCATACGAGCAGTACTTC.